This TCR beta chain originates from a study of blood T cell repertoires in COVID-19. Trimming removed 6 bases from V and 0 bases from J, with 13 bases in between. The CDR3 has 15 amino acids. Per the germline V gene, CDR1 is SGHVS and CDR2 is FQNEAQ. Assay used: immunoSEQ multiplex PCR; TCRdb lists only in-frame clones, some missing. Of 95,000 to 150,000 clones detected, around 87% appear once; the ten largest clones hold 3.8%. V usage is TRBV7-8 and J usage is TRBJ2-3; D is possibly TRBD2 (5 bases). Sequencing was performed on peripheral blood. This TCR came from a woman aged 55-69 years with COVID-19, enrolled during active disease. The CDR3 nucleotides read TGTGCCAGCAGGCTAACTAGATTGAGCACAGATACGCAGTATTTT. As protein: CASRLTRLSTDTQYF. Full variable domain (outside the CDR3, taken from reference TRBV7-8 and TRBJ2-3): GAGVSQSPRYKVAKRGQDVALRCDPISGHVSLFWYQQALGQGPEFLTYFQNEAQLDKSGLPSDRFFAERPEGSVSTLKIQRTQQEDSAVYLCASRLTRLSTDTQYFGPGTRLTVL.